This TCR beta chain was observed in a study of T cells in localized non-small cell lung cancer. Study conclusions and caveats: Elevated circulating T cell density in blood was associated with longer overall survival. Among the tissues sampled, uninvolved adjacent lung had the highest T cell clonality, above tumor. In adjacent lung, a median around 50 of the top 100 tumor clones were found.

The CDR3 covers 15 residues. Produced via immunoSEQ multiplex PCR; TCRdb's table is partial and in-frame only. The sample consists of 3,500 to 4,000 clones, roughly 29% of them appearing once. For this clone: Its antigen is still unknown.

This receptor was taken from a man aged 40-75 years with stage I lung adenocarcinoma. The sample in question was lung tumor tissue, obtained before any cancer treatment. The chain recombines TRBV7-5 with TRBJ1-5; the D segment call TRBD1 is taken from the table without a DNA check. TRBV7-5 is tagged as a pseudogene. CDR3 sequence: CASSLDWTGNQPQHF. The CDR3 DNA reads TGTGCCAGCAGCTTAGACTGGACAGGAAATCAGCCCCAGCATTTT.